This T cell receptor beta chain emerged from a study of cytomegalovirus exposure and HLA in healthy donors. Overall study results and limits: Among the sequence variants, a highly shared cluster was likely an artifact of sequencing. A prior analysis recorded that most TCR beta V segments were productive about 87% or about 30% of the time.

For this clone: The target antigen is unknown.

The CDR3 is 16 amino acids. Trimming cost V 3 bases and J 11 bases; bases outside gene matches: 10. From germline, CDR1 is SGDLS and CDR2 YYNGEE. PCR used 60 Vbeta primers and 13 Jbeta primers. Clones were read by immunoSEQ multiplex PCR, and TCRdb kept only the in-frame ones, dropping some. Seen here are a few hundred thousand clones, 80% to 90% observed once, and the top ten hold 2.5% to 3.5%. This TCR was sampled from a man aged 30-40 years in good health and CMV-seronegative. This chain links TRBV9 with TRBJ1-6, with 11 positions matching TRBD1. Sequencing was performed on PBMCs. The CDR3 protein is CASSATGTGGFTPLHF. The CDR3 DNA is TGTGCCAGCAGCGCCACCGGGACAGGGGGATTTACACCCCTCCACTTT.